This T cell receptor beta chain came from a study of cytomegalovirus exposure and HLA in healthy donors. The germline V gene encodes CDR1 MNHEY and CDR2 SMNVEV (reference sequence). The CDR3 consists of 15 residues. Trimming cost V 0 bases and J 4 bases, with 12 bases left between them. The study ran its PCR with 60 Vbeta and 13 Jbeta primers. This table comes from immunoSEQ multiplex PCR, and its TCRdb copy is limited to in-frame clones, with some not included. Of tens of thousands of clones listed, 78% are singletons. This TCR came from a man aged 40-50 years in good health and CMV-seronegative. The chain recombines TRBV27 with TRBJ1-1; D is possibly TRBD1 (5 bases). The sequenced sample consisted of PBMCs. The CDR3 DNA is TGTGCCAGCAGTTTATCGCTGGGGCCAGGCACTGAAGCTTTCTTT. It encodes CASSLSLGPGTEAFF.